These T cell receptor beta chains were read from a single sample in a study of beta chain features in type 1 diabetes. Clones were read by immunoSEQ multiplex PCR, and TCRdb kept only the in-frame ones, dropping some. This table has 600,000 to 700,000 clones, roughly 12% appearing once. The specimen was naive CD4+ T cells from blood. The receptor source for this set is a man under 40 with type 1 diabetes. The CDR3 runs from the conserved cysteine through the conserved F or W. The D gene is left open where the match is weak. Clone size is given for some rows only: seen once, a few or many times, or a class if the clone is expanded.

size: few
J: TRBJ1-2
D: NA
V: TRBV9
CDR3: CASSVGEELTNYGYTF
DNA: TGTGCCAGCAGCGTAGGTGAGGAACTTACTAACTATGGCTACACCTTC

size: few
J: TRBJ1-6
D: NA
V: TRBV2
CDR3: CASSEEGGASLHF
DNA: TGTGCCAGCAGTGAAGAGGGCGGCGCCTCCCTCCACTTT

size: few
J: TRBJ2-1
D: TRBD1
V: TRBV18
CDR3: CASSPGQGGYNEQFF
DNA: TGTGCCAGCTCACCGGGACAGGGGGGTTACAATGAGCAGTTCTTC

size: NA
J: TRBJ1-3
D: NA
V: TRBV7-9
CDR3: CASSLLRHTSGNTIYF
DNA: TGTGCCAGCAGTCTACTGCGACACACCTCTGGAAACACCATATATTTT

size: few
J: TRBJ2-1
D: TRBD2
V: TRBV7-2
CDR3: CASSFSGGAGNEQFF
DNA: TGTGCCAGCAGCTTTAGCGGGGGGGCTGGCAATGAGCAGTTCTTC

size: few
J: TRBJ1-2
D: NA
V: TRBV27
CDR3: CASSKTALNYGYTF
DNA: TGTGCCAGCAGTAAGACAGCACTCAACTATGGCTACACCTTC

size: NA
J: TRBJ2-7
D: NA
V: TRBV14
CDR3: CASSHLINLTGPNSYEQYF
DNA: TGTGCCAGCAGCCACCTAATTAATCTGACAGGACCGAACTCCTACGAGCAGTACTTC

size: few
J: TRBJ2-7
D: NA
V: TRBV7-2
CDR3: CASSLDSQSLYEQYF
DNA: TGTGCCAGCAGCTTAGATAGCCAGAGTCTCTACGAGCAGTACTTC

size: once
J: TRBJ2-5
D: NA
V: TRBV7-9
CDR3: CASSSRSFGETQYF
DNA: TGTGCCAGCAGCTCCCGGTCCTTCGGGGAGACCCAGTACTTC

size: NA
J: TRBJ2-1
D: TRBD1
V: TRBV19
CDR3: CASTGTGYDNEQFF
DNA: TGTGCCAGCACCGGGACAGGGTACGACAATGAGCAGTTCTTC

size: NA
J: TRBJ2-5
D: TRBD1
V: TRBV6-5
CDR3: CASSDLQGVKTQYF
DNA: TGTGCCAGCAGTGATCTACAGGGGGTAAAGACCCAGTACTTC

size: few
J: TRBJ2-5
D: TRBD2
V: TRBV6-5
CDR3: CASSYSGTSEETQYF
DNA: TGTGCCAGCAGTTACTCTGGTACTAGCGAAGAGACCCAGTACTTC

size: few
J: TRBJ1-2
D: TRBD1
V: TRBV9
CDR3: CASSTRTGINYGYTF
DNA: TGTGCCAGCAGCACGCGGACAGGGATTAACTATGGCTACACCTTC

size: few
J: TRBJ1-2
D: NA
V: TRBV7-2
CDR3: CASSSGQPHTTNYGYTF
DNA: TGTGCCAGCAGCTCTGGACAGCCTCACACTACTAACTATGGCTACACCTTC

size: NA
J: TRBJ2-7
D: NA
V: TRBV29-1
CDR3: CSVSTRQPPNEQYF
DNA: TGCAGCGTTTCCACCCGACAGCCTCCCAACGAGCAGTACTTC

size: few
J: TRBJ2-3
D: NA
V: TRBV28
CDR3: CASSSPAGMSTDTQYF
DNA: TGTGCCAGCAGTTCGCCGGCAGGGATGAGCACAGATACGCAGTATTTT